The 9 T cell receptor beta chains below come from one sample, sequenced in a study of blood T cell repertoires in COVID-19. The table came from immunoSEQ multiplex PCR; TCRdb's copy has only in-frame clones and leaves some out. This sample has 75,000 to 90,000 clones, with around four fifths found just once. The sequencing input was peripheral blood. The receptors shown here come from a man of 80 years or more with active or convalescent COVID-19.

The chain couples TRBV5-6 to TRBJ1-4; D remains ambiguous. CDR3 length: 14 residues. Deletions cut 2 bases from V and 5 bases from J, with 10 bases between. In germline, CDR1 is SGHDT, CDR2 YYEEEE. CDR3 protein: CASSFGFGNEKLFF. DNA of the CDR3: TGTGCCAGCAGCTTCGGGTTCGGAAATGAAAAACTGTTTTTT.

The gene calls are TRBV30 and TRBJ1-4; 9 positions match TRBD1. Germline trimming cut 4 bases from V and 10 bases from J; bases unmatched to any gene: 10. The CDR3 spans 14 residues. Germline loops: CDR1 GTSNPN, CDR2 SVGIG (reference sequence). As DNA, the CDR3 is TGTGCCTGGAAGGCCGGGACAGGGTCCGGAAAACTGTTTTTT. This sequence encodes CAWKAGTGSGKLFF. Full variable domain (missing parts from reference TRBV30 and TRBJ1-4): SQTIHQWPATLVQPVGSPLSLECTVEGTSNPNLYWYRQAAGRGLQLLFYSVGIGQISSEVPQNLSASRPQDRQFILSSKKLLLSDSGFYLCAWKAGTGSGKLFFGSGTQLSVL.

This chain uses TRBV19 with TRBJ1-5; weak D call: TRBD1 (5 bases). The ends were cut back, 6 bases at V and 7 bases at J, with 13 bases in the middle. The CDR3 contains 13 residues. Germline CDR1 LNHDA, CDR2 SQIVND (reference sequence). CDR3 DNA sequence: TGTGCCAGTAGGGACACCACTAACCAGCCCCAGCATTTT. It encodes CASRDTTNQPQHF.

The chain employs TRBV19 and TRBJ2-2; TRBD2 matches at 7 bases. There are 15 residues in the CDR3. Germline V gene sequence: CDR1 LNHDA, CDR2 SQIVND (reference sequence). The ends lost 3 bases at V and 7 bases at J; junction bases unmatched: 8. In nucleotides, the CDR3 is TGTGCCAGTAGTATCTGGGGGAGGGATGGCGGGGAGCTGTTTTTT. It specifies CASSIWGRDGGELFF.

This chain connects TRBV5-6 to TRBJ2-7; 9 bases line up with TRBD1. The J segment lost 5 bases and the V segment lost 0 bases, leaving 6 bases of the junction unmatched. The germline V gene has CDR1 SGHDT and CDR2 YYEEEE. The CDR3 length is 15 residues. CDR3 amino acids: CASSLEQGADHEQYV. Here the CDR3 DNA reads TGTGCCAGCAGCTTGGAACAGGGGGCTGACCACGAGCAGTACGTC.

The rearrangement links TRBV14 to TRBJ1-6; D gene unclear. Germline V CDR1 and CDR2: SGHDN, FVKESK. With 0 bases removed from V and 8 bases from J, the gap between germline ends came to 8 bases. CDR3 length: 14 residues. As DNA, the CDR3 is TGTGCCAGCAGCCAAGATCTAGCGGATTCACCCCTCCACTTT. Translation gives CASSQDLADSPLHF.

The CDR3 reads CASSFSGLAGAGELFF. The CDR3 region has the DNA TGTGCCAGCAGCTTTTCGGGACTAGCGGGGGCGGGGGAGCTGTTTTTT. This rearrangement joins TRBV7-2 to TRBJ2-2, with 14 bases fitting TRBD2. V lost 3 bases, J lost 8 bases, and 5 bases stayed unmatched. CDR1 and CDR2 from the germline V gene are SGHTA and FQGNSA. The CDR3 length is 16 residues.

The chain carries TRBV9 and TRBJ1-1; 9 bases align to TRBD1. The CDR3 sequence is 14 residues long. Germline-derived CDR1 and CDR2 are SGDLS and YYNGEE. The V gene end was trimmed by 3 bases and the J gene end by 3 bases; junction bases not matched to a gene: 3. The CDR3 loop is CASSATGGYTEAFF. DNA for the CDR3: TGTGCCAGCAGCGCCACAGGGGGCTACACTGAAGCTTTCTTT.

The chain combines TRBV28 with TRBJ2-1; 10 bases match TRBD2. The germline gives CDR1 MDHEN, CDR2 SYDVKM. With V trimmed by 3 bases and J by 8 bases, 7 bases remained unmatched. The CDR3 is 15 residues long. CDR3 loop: CASSFQRGGRDEQFF. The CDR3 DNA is TGTGCCAGCAGTTTTCAGCGGGGGGGCCGGGATGAGCAGTTCTTC.